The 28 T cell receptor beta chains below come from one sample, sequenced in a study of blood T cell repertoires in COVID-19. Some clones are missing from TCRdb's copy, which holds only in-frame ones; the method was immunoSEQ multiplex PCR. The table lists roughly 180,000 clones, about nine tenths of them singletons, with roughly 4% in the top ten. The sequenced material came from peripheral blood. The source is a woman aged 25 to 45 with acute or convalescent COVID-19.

The CDR3 bases are TGCAGCGCCATAGGGACTACCTACGAGCAGTACTTC. It yields the protein CSAIGTTYEQYF. The chain links TRBV29-1 to TRBJ2-7; 7 nucleotides match TRBD2. The V and J ends lost 7 bases and 2 bases, in that order; junction bases with no gene match: 5. CDR3 size: 12 residues. Germline V gene data show CDR1 as SQVTM and CDR2 as ANQGSEA.

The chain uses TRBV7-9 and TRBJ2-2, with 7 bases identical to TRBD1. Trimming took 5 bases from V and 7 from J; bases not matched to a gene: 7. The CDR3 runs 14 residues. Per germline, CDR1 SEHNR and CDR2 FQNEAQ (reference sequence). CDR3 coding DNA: TGTGCCAGCAGCAAAGGGGGCCTTTACGGGGAGCTGTTTTTT. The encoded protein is CASSKGGLYGELFF.

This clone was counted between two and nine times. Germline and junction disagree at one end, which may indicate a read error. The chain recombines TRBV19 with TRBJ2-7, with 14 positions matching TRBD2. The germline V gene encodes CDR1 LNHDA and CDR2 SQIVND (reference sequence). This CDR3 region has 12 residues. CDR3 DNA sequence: TGTGCCAGTAGTACAAGGACTAGCGGGAGGACCTTC. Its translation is CASSTRTSGRTF.

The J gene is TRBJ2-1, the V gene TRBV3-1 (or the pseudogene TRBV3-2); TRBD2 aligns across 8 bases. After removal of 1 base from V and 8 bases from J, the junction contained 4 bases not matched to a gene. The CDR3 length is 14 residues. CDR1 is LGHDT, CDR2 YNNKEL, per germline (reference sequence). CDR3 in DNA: TGTGCCAGCAGCCAAGGAGCGACTAGCGATGAGCAGTTCTTC. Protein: CASSQGATSDEQFF.

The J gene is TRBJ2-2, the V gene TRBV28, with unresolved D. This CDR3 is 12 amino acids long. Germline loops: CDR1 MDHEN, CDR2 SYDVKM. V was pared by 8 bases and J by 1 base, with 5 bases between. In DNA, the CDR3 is TGTGCCAGCCTCAGGAACACCGGGGAGCTGTTTTTT. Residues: CASLRNTGELFF.

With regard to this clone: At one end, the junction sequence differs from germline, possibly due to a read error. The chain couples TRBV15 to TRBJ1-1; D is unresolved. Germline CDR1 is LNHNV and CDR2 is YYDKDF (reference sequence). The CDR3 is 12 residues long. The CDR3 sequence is CATSRGSGRTDF. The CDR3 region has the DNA TGTGCCACCAGCAGAGGTTCTGGCAGGACTGACTTT.

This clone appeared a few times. The CDR3 nucleotides are TGTGCCAGCAGCTTAACAGGACTAGCGGGCAATGAGCAGTTCTTC. It translates to CASSLTGLAGNEQFF. This chain connects TRBV7-2 to TRBJ2-1, with 11 bases that match TRBD2. The CDR3 contains 15 residues. The germline gives CDR1 SGHTA, CDR2 FQGNSA. With 2 bases clipped from V and 6 bases from J, the junction kept 3 bases outside the gene matches.

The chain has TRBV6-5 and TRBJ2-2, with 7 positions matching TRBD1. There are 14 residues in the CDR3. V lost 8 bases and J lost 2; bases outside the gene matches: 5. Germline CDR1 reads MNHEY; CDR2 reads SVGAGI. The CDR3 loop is CASHRDSNTGELFF. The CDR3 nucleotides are TGTGCCAGCCACCGGGACAGTAACACCGGGGAGCTGTTTTTT.

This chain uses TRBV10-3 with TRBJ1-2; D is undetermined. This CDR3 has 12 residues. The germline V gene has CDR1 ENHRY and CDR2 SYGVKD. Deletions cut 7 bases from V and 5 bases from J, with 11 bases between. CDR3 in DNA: TGTGCCATCATCCGCCCGGAGTATGGCTACACCTTC. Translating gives CAIIRPEYGYTF.

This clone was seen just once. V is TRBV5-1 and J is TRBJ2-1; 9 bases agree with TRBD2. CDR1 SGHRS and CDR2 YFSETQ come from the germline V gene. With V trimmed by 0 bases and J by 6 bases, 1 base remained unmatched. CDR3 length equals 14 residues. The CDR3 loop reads CASSLGLAANEQFF. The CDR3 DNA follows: TGCGCCAGCAGCTTGGGACTAGCGGCCAATGAGCAGTTCTTC.

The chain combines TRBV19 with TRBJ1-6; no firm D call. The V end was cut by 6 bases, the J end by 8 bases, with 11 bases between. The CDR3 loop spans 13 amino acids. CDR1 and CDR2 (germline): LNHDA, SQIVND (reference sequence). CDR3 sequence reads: CASRGIGDSPLHF. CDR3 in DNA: TGTGCCAGTAGAGGTATCGGGGATTCACCCCTCCACTTT.

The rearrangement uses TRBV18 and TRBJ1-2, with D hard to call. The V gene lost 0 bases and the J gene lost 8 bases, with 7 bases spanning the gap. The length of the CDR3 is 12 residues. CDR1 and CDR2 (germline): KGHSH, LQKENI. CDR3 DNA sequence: TGTGCCAGCTCACCACCCACGGGGGGCTACACCTTC. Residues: CASSPPTGGYTF. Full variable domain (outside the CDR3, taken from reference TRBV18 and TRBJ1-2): NAGVMQNPRHLVRRRGQEARLRCSPMKGHSHVYWYRQLPEEGLKFMVYLQKENIIDESGMPKERFSAEFPKEGPSILRIQQVVRGDSAAYFCASSPPTGGYTFGSGTRLTVV.

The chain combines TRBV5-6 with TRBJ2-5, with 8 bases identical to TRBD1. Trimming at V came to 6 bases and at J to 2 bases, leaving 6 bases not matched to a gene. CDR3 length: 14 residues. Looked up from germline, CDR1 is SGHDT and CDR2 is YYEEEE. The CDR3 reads CASIFWTGQETQYF. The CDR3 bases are TGTGCCAGCATTTTTTGGACAGGGCAAGAGACCCAGTACTTC.

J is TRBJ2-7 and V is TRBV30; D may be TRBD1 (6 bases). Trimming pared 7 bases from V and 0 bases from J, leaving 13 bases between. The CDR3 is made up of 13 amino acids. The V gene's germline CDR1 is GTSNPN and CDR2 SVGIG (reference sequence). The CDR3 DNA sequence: TGTGCCTTCCACAGGGAACTCTCCTACGAGCAGTACTTC. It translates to CAFHRELSYEQYF.

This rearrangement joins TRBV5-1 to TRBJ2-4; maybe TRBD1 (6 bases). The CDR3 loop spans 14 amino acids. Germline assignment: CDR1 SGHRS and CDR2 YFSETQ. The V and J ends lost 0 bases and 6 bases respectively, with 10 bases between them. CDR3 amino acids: CASSLGPDRNIQYF. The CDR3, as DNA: TGCGCCAGCAGCTTGGGGCCGGACAGAAACATTCAGTACTTC.

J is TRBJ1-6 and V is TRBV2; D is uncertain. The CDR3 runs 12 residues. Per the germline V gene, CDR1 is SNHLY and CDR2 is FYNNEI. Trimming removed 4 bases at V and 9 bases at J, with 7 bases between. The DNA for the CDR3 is TGTGCCAGCAGTGCGGGGATTTCACCCCTCCACTTT. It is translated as CASSAGISPLHF.

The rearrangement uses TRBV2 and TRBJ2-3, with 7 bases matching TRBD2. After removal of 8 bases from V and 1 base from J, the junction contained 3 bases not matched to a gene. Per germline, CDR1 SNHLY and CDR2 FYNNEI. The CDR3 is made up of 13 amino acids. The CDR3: CASSAGGTDTQYF. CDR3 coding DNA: TGTGCCAGCTCGGCGGGAGGCACAGATACGCAGTATTTT.

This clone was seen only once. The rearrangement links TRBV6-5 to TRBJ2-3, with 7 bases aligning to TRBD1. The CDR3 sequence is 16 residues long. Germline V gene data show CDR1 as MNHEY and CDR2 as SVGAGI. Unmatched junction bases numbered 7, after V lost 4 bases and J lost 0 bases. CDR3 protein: CASSLIRGSSTDTQYF. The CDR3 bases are TGTGCCAGCAGTTTAATCAGGGGGTCTAGCACAGATACGCAGTATTTT.

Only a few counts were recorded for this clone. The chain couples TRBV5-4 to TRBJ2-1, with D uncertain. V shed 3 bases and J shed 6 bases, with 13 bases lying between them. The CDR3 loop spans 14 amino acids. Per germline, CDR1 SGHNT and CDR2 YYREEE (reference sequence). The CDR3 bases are TGTGCCAGCAGCTACGGAGCTGTCGGCAATGAGCAGTTCTTC. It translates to CASSYGAVGNEQFF.

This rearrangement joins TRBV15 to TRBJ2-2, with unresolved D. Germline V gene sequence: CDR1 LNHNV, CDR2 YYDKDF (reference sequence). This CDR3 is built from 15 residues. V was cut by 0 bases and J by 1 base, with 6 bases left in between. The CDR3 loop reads CATSRDVRNTGELFF. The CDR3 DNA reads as TGTGCCACCAGCAGAGATGTCAGGAACACCGGGGAGCTGTTTTTT.

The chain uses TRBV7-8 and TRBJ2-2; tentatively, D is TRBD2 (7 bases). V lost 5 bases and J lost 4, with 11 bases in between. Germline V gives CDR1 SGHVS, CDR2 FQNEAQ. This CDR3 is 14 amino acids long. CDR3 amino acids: CASSQGGATGELFF. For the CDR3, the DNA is TGTGCCAGCAGCCAAGGGGGGGCCACCGGGGAGCTGTTTTTT.

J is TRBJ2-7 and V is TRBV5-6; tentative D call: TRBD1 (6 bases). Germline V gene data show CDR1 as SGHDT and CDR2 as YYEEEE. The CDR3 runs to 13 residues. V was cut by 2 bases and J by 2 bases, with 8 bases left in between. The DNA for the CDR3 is TGTGCCAGCAGCTTCAAGGGGGCCTACGAGCAGTACTTC. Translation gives CASSFKGAYEQYF.

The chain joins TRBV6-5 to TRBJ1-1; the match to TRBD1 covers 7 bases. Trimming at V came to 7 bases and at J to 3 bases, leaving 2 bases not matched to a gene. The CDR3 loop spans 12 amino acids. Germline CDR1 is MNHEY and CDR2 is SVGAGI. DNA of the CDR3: TGTGCCAGCATAAGGGGGCACACTGAAGCTTTCTTT. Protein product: CASIRGHTEAFF.

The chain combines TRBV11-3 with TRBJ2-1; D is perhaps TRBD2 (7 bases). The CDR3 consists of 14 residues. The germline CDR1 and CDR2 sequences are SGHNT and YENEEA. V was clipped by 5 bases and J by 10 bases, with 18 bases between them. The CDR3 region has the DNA TGTGCCAGCAGCCCGAGGGGGGGATATTTGGAGCAGTTCTTC. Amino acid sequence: CASSPRGGYLEQFF.

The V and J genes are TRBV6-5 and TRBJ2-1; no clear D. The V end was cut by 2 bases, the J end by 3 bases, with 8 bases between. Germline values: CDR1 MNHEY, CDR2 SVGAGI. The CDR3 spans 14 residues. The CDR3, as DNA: TGTGCCAGCAGTTACAAAGCTCACTACAATGAGCAGTTCTTC. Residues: CASSYKAHYNEQFF.

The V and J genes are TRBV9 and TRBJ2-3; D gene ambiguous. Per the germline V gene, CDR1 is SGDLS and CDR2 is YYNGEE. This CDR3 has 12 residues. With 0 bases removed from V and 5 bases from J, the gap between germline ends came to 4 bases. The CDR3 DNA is TGTGCCAGCAGCGTAGTCCGAGATACGCAGTATTTT. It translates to CASSVVRDTQYF.

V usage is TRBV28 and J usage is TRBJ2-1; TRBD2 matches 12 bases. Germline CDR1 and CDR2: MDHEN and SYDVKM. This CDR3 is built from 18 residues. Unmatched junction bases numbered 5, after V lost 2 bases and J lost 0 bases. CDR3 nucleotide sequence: TGTGCCAGCAGTTTAAGGGCTAGCGGGGGGGGCTCCTACAATGAGCAGTTCTTC. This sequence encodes CASSLRASGGGSYNEQFF.

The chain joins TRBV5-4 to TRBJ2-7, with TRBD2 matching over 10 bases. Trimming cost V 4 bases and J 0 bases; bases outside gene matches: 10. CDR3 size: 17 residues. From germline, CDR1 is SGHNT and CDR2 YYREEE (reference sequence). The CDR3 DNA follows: TGTGCCAGCAGCCGCGCGCTAGCGGGAGAGAGCTCCTACGAGCAGTACTTC. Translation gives CASSRALAGESSYEQYF.